One sample yielded the 21 T cell receptor beta chains listed below, sequenced in a study of OX40 agonist ivuxolimab in advanced cancers. Preparation of the library involved the immunoSEQ multiplex PCR assay. TCRdb stores this immuneACCESS table with in-frame sequences only. Part of the clones is absent; in the studies checked, under half of the shortfall reflects unresolved V genes, and no reason is known for the rest. This sample is represented by 70,000 to 80,000 clones; about 90% of them were singletons. The top ten hold approximately 0.45% of the sample. Material: CD4+ or CD8+ T cells sorted from blood, obtained in a trial of the OX40 agonist ivuxolimab. Receptor source: an adult with an advanced solid tumor such as melanoma, head and neck, liver or kidney cancer.

The chain employs TRBV18 and TRBJ2-7; 9 bases agree with TRBD1. Trimming removed 8 bases from V and 4 bases from J; junction bases left unmatched: 12. The CDR3 runs to 15 residues. The germline CDR1 and CDR2 sequences are KGHSH and LQKENI. The CDR3 spells CASRPGTGNAYEQYF. CDR3 bases: TGTGCCAGCAGACCCGGGACAGGGAATGCGTACGAGCAGTACTTC.

The rearrangement uses TRBV18 and TRBJ2-1; D unresolved. There are 15 residues in the CDR3. CDR1 KGHSH and CDR2 LQKENI come from the germline V gene. The V gene lost 2 bases and the J gene lost 4 bases, with 12 bases spanning the gap. CDR3 protein: CASSPGASLYNEQFF. As DNA, the CDR3 is TGTGCCAGCTCACCAGGAGCGAGTCTGTACAATGAGCAGTTCTTC.

This clone has just a few counts. As DNA, the CDR3 is TGCAGCGGAGGGGGCGGGAGCTCAGATACGCAGTATTTT. Translation gives CSGGGGSSDTQYF. The V call is TRBV29-1, the J call TRBJ2-3; D is perhaps TRBD1 or TRBD2 (7 bases each). The CDR3 is 13 amino acids. Germline lookup yields CDR1 SQVTM and CDR2 ANQGSEA. Trimming took off 7 bases at V and 4 bases at J, with 15 bases between the two ends.

The chain carries TRBV7-2 and TRBJ1-4; 10 bases fit TRBD1. After removal of 3 bases from V and 5 bases from J, the junction contained 3 bases not matched to a gene. This CDR3 contains 15 residues. The germline gives CDR1 SGHTA, CDR2 FQGNSA. The CDR3 protein is CASSFQTGGNEKLFF. CDR3 sequence (DNA): TGTGCCAGCAGCTTCCAGACAGGGGGCAATGAAAAACTGTTTTTT.

The V and J genes are TRBV6-1 and TRBJ2-2; D may be TRBD2 (5 bases). There are 14 residues in the CDR3. The V and J ends lost 11 bases and 0 bases respectively, with 13 bases between them. Germline V gene lookup returns CDR1 MNHNS and CDR2 SASEGT. The CDR3 loop reads CAARTGTNTGELFF. The CDR3 DNA follows: TGTGCCGCGCGGACGGGAACGAACACCGGGGAGCTGTTTTTT.

On this clone itself: Other nucleotide sequences in the sample specify the same CDR3. The chain is built from TRBV6-6 and TRBJ2-7; 14 bases align to TRBD2. The length of the CDR3 is 14 residues. Per germline, CDR1 MNHNY and CDR2 SVGAGI (reference sequence). The J segment lost 3 bases and the V segment lost 6 bases, leaving 1 base of the junction unmatched. The CDR3 DNA is TGTGCCAGCAGCGGGACTAGCGGGAGCTACGAGCAGTACTTC. It encodes CASSGTSGSYEQYF.

This clone was counted a single time. The chain carries TRBV9 and TRBJ2-5, with D unresolved. Trimming stripped 0 bases from V and 5 bases from J, with 8 bases between. The CDR3 is 13 amino acids. Germline values: CDR1 SGDLS, CDR2 YYNGEE. The CDR3 DNA sequence: TGTGCCAGCAGCGTAGGCCCCGGGGAGACCCAGTACTTC. Translated, it gives CASSVGPGETQYF.

This chain joins TRBV6-5 and TRBJ2-5, with 8 nucleotides matching TRBD1. V lost 0 bases and J lost 3; bases outside the gene matches: 0. CDR3 size: 14 residues. CDR1 MNHEY and CDR2 SVGAGI come from the germline V gene. CDR3 protein: CASSYSTGEETQYF. The CDR3 nucleotides are TGTGCCAGCAGTTACTCGACAGGGGAAGAGACCCAGTACTTC.

This chain connects TRBV18 to TRBJ2-1; 8 positions agree with TRBD1. This CDR3 is 15 amino acids long. The V gene's germline CDR1 is KGHSH and CDR2 LQKENI. With V trimmed by 3 bases and J by 6 bases, 7 bases remained unmatched. The CDR3 DNA is TGTGCCAGCTCACCGACAGGGGTGGTTCTCAATGAGCAGTTCTTC. This gives the protein CASSPTGVVLNEQFF.

The chain has TRBV5-6 and TRBJ1-2, with TRBD1 identical over 9 bases. The V and J ends lost 5 bases and 0 bases, in that order; junction bases with no gene match: 5. Germline assignment: CDR1 SGHDT and CDR2 YYEEEE. The CDR3 totals 15 residues. CDR3 amino acids: CASRGQGMTNYGYTF. The DNA of the CDR3 is TGTGCCAGCAGGGGACAGGGAATGACTAACTATGGCTACACCTTC.

The rearrangement joins TRBV4-3 to TRBJ1-4; 7 bases are a match to TRBD1. The CDR3 sequence is 15 residues long. Trimming removed 0 bases from V and 12 bases from J; junction bases left unmatched: 10. Germline V gives CDR1 LGHNA, CDR2 YSLEER. This CDR3 is CASSQERLPGGELFF. The DNA for the CDR3 is TGCGCCAGCAGCCAAGAGAGGCTGCCAGGGGGTGAACTGTTTTTT.

The chain has TRBV7-6 and TRBJ2-2; 12 bases agree with TRBD2. The germline gives CDR1 SGHVS, CDR2 FNYEAQ. The CDR3 totals 16 residues. The V gene end was trimmed by 5 bases and the J gene end by 2 bases; junction bases not matched to a gene: 3. The CDR3 DNA sequence: TGTGCCAGCAGCCTGGGACTAGCGGGCAACACCGGGGAGCTGTTTTTT. Amino acid sequence: CASSLGLAGNTGELFF.

The genes are TRBV19 and TRBJ2-2; perhaps TRBD2 as D (5 bases). This CDR3 is 17 amino acids long. Germline V CDR1 and CDR2: LNHDA, SQIVND (reference sequence). V lost 0 bases, J lost 6 bases, and 17 bases lay in between. CDR3 in amino acids: CASSIDGRVADAGELFF. CDR3 bases: TGTGCCAGTAGTATAGACGGGCGGGTTGCGGATGCCGGGGAGCTGTTTTTT.

On this clone itself: This sample also contains other DNA sequences that code for the same CDR3. The V gene is TRBV20-1, the J gene TRBJ1-1; D is uncertain. The CDR3 consists of 10 residues. Germline V gene lookup returns CDR1 DFQATT and CDR2 SNEGSKA (reference sequence). V was trimmed by 5 bases and J by 6 bases, leaving 7 bases between them. The CDR3 here is CSADGPEAFF. The CDR3 coding sequence is TGCAGTGCTGACGGCCCTGAAGCTTTCTTT.

The CDR3 DNA reads TGTGCCTTAGATCCTACAGGGAGCGCTGGAAACACCATATATTTT. Encoded protein: CALDPTGSAGNTIYF. V is TRBV30 and J is TRBJ1-3, with a weak D call TRBD1 (6 bases). V lost 7 bases and J lost 2, with 18 bases in between. This CDR3 region has 15 residues. Looked up from germline, CDR1 is GTSNPN and CDR2 is SVGIG (reference sequence).

The V and J genes are TRBV4-2 and TRBJ2-3; unclear D gene. The CDR3 loop spans 16 amino acids. Trimming removed 5 bases from V and 4 bases from J, with 19 bases in between. Germline V gives CDR1 LGHNA, CDR2 YNFKEQ. The CDR3 protein is CASSKSFGVKADTQYF. CDR3 nucleotides: TGTGCCAGCAGCAAGAGCTTTGGGGTAAAAGCAGATACGCAGTATTTT.

This clone was found once. The chain recombines TRBV6-5 with TRBJ2-7, with 10 bases lining up with TRBD1. The J segment lost 2 bases and the V segment lost 6 bases, leaving 4 bases of the junction unmatched. Germline V lookup: CDR1 MNHEY, CDR2 SVGAGI. The CDR3 contains 14 residues. Here the CDR3 DNA reads TGTGCCAGCAGCCCAGGACAGGGGGCCTACGAGCAGTACTTC. Amino acids: CASSPGQGAYEQYF.

The chain carries TRBV9 and TRBJ2-1, with 9 positions matching TRBD2. The CDR3 extends over 15 amino acids. The trim removed 0 bases at V and 6 bases at J, leaving 4 bases unmatched. CDR1 is SGDLS and CDR2 is YYNGEE in the germline V gene. The CDR3 spells CASSVASSGVNEQFF. Written as DNA, the CDR3 is TGTGCCAGCAGCGTAGCATCTAGCGGGGTCAATGAGCAGTTCTTC.

This clone has just one count. The CDR3 nucleotides read TGTGCCAGCAGCTTGGGAGCGGGAGGTGGAGAGACCCAGTACTTC. It codes for CASSLGAGGGETQYF. V is TRBV7-7 and J is TRBJ2-5; 9 bases align to TRBD2. CDR1 is SSHAT and CDR2 is FNYEAQ in the germline V gene (reference sequence). Trimming cost V 3 bases and J 4 bases; bases outside gene matches: 6. CDR3 length: 15 residues.

The chain recombines TRBV27 with TRBJ1-3; TRBD1 matches 7 bases. CDR3 length: 13 amino acids. The J segment lost 4 bases and the V segment lost 9 bases, leaving 6 bases of the junction unmatched. Per germline, CDR1 MNHEY and CDR2 SMNVEV (reference sequence). The CDR3 nucleotides are TGTGCCAGTAGAACAGGGGCCGGAAACACCATATATTTT. It codes for CASRTGAGNTIYF.

This chain links TRBV10-1 with TRBJ2-3; tentatively, D is TRBD1 (5 bases). V gave up 5 bases and J gave up 4 bases, with 10 bases separating them. The germline gives CDR1 WNHNN, CDR2 SYGVQD (reference sequence). The length of the CDR3 is 13 residues. CDR3 sequence: CASSLQGADTQYF. DNA for the CDR3: TGCGCCAGCAGTCTTCAGGGCGCAGATACGCAGTATTTT.